The rows below give T cell receptor beta chains drawn from one sample of a study of cytomegalovirus exposure and HLA in healthy donors. Libraries were prepared by immunoSEQ multiplex PCR; TCRdb keeps only in-frame clonotypes and omits some of them. The sample yields over 90,000 clones, around 64% seen once. Sequencing was carried out using PBMCs. The receptors shown here come from a man between 60 and 70 years old in good health and CMV-seronegative. The CDR3 runs from the conserved cysteine through the conserved F or W. The D gene is left open where the match is weak. Clone sizes are given selectively: once, few, many, or a class where the clone is expanded.

d_gene,v_gene,abundance,j_gene,CDR3aa,CDR3nt
TRBD2,TRBV5-1,.,TRBJ2-2,CASRSGTSSHTGELFF,TGCGCCAGCAGATCGGGGACTAGCTCGCACACCGGGGAGCTGTTTTTT
TRBD2,TRBV9,.,TRBJ2-7,CASSPSIGGAIYEQYF,TGTGCCAGCAGCCCCAGTATCGGGGGGGCGATATACGAGCAGTACTTC
TRBD1,TRBV25-1,.,TRBJ2-3,CASSEAQGGTDTQYF,TGTGCCAGCAGTGAAGCGCAGGGGGGCACAGATACGCAGTATTTT
TRBD1,TRBV27,.,TRBJ1-2,CASSFRQGAYNYGYTF,TGTGCCAGCAGTTTTCGACAGGGGGCCTACAACTATGGCTACACCTTC
.,TRBV28,.,TRBJ2-1,CASSRHGEQFF,TGTGCCAGCAGTCGTCACGGTGAGCAGTTCTTC
.,TRBV5-1,.,TRBJ2-1,CASSSGLSFFDEQFF,TGCGCCAGCAGCTCGGGACTCAGCTTCTTCGATGAGCAGTTCTTC
TRBD2,TRBV30,.,TRBJ2-7,CAWSGTSGRETVYEQYF,TGTGCCTGGAGCGGGACTAGCGGGAGGGAAACAGTTTACGAGCAGTACTTC
TRBD1,TRBV5-1,.,TRBJ2-5,CASRQGAQETQYF,TGCGCCAGCAGGCAGGGGGCCCAAGAGACCCAGTACTTC
.,TRBV6-1,.,TRBJ2-3,CASSEALAGITDTQYF,TGTGCCAGCAGTGAAGCACTCGCCGGGATCACAGATACGCAGTATTTT
TRBD1,TRBV5-4,.,TRBJ2-5,CASSRDRDRVQETQYF,TGTGCCAGCAGCCGCGACCGGGACAGGGTCCAAGAGACCCAGTACTTC
TRBD1,TRBV7-9,few,TRBJ2-1,CASSVGTGSYNEQFF,TGTGCCAGCAGCGTCGGGACAGGCTCTTACAATGAGCAGTTCTTC
TRBD1,TRBV5-1,few,TRBJ2-7,CASSIRTGTVNHEQYF,TGCGCCAGCAGCATCAGGACCGGGACAGTTAACCACGAGCAGTACTTC
.,TRBV7-6,.,TRBJ1-2,CASSLVREGYGYTF,TGTGCCAGCAGCTTAGTGAGGGAAGGCTATGGCTACACCTTC
.,TRBV10-3,few,TRBJ1-2,CAISERPGNYGYTF,TGTGCCATCAGTGAACGACCAGGCAACTATGGCTACACCTTC
.,TRBV7-3,.,TRBJ1-3,CASSPLGTPSSGNTIYF,TGTGCCAGCAGCCCCTTGGGGACACCGAGCTCTGGAAACACCATATATTTT
TRBD1,TRBV5-1,few,TRBJ2-1,CASSFGQASEQFF,TGCGCCAGCAGCTTCGGACAGGCGAGCGAGCAGTTCTTC
TRBD1,TRBV4-1,.,TRBJ1-5,CASSLKQGVGNQPQHF,TGCGCCAGCAGCCTAAAACAGGGGGTGGGCAATCAGCCCCAGCATTTT
.,TRBV5-8,.,TRBJ1-2,CASSLDGDKGGYTF,TGTGCCAGCAGCTTGGACGGGGACAAAGGTGGCTACACCTTC
.,TRBV12-5,.,TRBJ1-3,CASGLGPGNTIYF,TGTGCTAGTGGTTTGGGGCCTGGAAACACCATATATTTT
.,TRBV5-1,few,TRBJ1-2,CASSLSRGVNYGYTF,TGCGCCAGCAGCTTGTCGCGCGGGGTTAACTATGGCTACACCTTC
TRBD1,TRBV5-4,.,TRBJ2-7,CASSTGTGGAHEQYF,TGTGCCAGCAGCACCGGGACAGGGGGCGCGCACGAGCAGTACTTC
.,TRBV27,.,TRBJ2-7,CASSLSGGSPYEQYF,TGTGCCAGCAGTTTATCCGGAGGGAGTCCCTACGAGCAGTACTTC
TRBD2,TRBV5-4,few,TRBJ2-5,CASSLAGTSETQYF,TGTGCCAGCAGCTTGGCCGGGACTAGCGAGACCCAGTACTTC
TRBD2,TRBV4-2,few,TRBJ2-4,CASSLGSGGLLAKNIQYF,TGTGCCAGCAGCCTGGGTAGCGGGGGACTACTAGCCAAAAACATTCAGTACTTC
TRBD1,TRBV5-4,.,TRBJ2-7,CASSAGTGANPFGYEQYF,TGTGCCAGCAGCGCCGGGACAGGGGCTAACCCGTTTGGCTACGAGCAGTACTTC
TRBD2,TRBV11-3,.,TRBJ2-3,CASSSGLAGGLTDTQYF,TGTGCCAGCAGCTCAGGACTAGCGGGGGGGCTCACAGATACGCAGTATTTT
.,TRBV5-1,.,TRBJ2-1,CAGSLALSNNEQFF,TGCGCCGGCAGCTTGGCTCTATCAAACAATGAGCAGTTCTTC
.,TRBV5-6,.,TRBJ2-4,CASSLTPEGLAKNIQYF,TGTGCCAGCAGCTTGACCCCCGAGGGTTTAGCCAAAAACATTCAGTACTTC
TRBD2,TRBV6-1,.,TRBJ2-1,CASSELRLANEQFF,TGTGCCAGCAGTGAGTTGCGACTAGCAAATGAGCAGTTCTTC
TRBD1,TRBV23-1,.,TRBJ1-5,CASSHSTGSSNQPQHF,TGCGCCAGCAGTCACTCGACAGGGTCCAGCAATCAGCCCCAGCATTTT
TRBD1,TRBV7-9,.,TRBJ1-4,CASSSQGGTNEKLFF,TGTGCCAGCAGCTCGCAGGGGGGAACTAATGAAAAACTGTTTTTT
.,TRBV27,.,TRBJ2-5,CASGQPWETQYF,TGTGCCAGTGGACAACCGTGGGAGACCCAGTACTTC
.,TRBV4-1,.,TRBJ2-2,CASRPVFAGELFF,TGCGCCAGCAGGCCGGTTTTCGCCGGGGAGCTGTTTTTT
TRBD1,TRBV5-1,few,TRBJ1-2,CASSFDRGGYGYTF,TGTGCCAGCAGTTTCGACAGGGGTGGCTATGGCTACACCTTC
TRBD1,TRBV5-1,.,TRBJ1-6,CASSPQTGVNSPLHF,TGCGCCAGCAGCCCTCAGACAGGGGTTAATTCACCCCTCCACTTT
.,TRBV7-3,few,TRBJ1-1,CASSLFRVAMNTEAFF,TGTGCCAGCAGCCTTTTCAGGGTAGCCATGAACACTGAAGCTTTCTTT
TRBD2,TRBV29-1,.,TRBJ2-5,CSLSGGSETQYF,TGCAGCCTTTCGGGGGGTTCGGAGACCCAGTACTTC
.,TRBV7-6,.,TRBJ2-3,CASSLGWETTDTQYF,TGTGCCAGCAGCTTAGGATGGGAGACCACAGATACGCAGTATTTT
.,TRBV5-1,.,TRBJ1-3,CASSLEPAGSSRNTIYF,TGCGCCAGCAGCCTGGAGCCAGCAGGGTCATCTCGAAACACCATATATTTT
TRBD1,TRBV7-3,.,TRBJ1-2,CASSQNFPGQGLNGYTF,TGTGCCAGCAGCCAAAATTTCCCGGGACAGGGTTTAAATGGCTACACCTTC
.,TRBV10-3,.,TRBJ2-7,CAISEGQGIYEQYF,TGTGCCATCAGTGAAGGGCAGGGAATTTACGAGCAGTACTTC
TRBD2,TRBV25-1,few,TRBJ2-3,CASSEDSGRALSTDTQYF,TGTGCCAGCAGTGAGGATAGCGGGAGGGCCCTGAGCACAGATACGCAGTATTTT
TRBD1,TRBV5-1,.,TRBJ2-7,CASSLTGGTYEQYF,TGCGCCAGCAGCTTGACAGGGGGAACCTACGAGCAGTACTTC
TRBD2,TRBV29-1,.,TRBJ2-1,CSVEDWAASGTHNEQFF,TGCAGCGTTGAAGACTGGGCGGCTAGCGGGACCCACAATGAGCAGTTCTTC
.,TRBV21-1,few,TRBJ2-3,CATWGAGGLADTQYF,TGTGCCACCTGGGGGGCGGGAGGGCTTGCAGATACGCAGTATTTT
TRBD1,TRBV27,.,TRBJ1-6,CASSVRDRGLRNSPLHF,TGTGCCAGCAGTGTTCGGGACAGGGGGCTTCGAAATTCACCCCTCCACTTT
.,TRBV5-4,few,TRBJ2-5,CASSPGQGRETQYF,TGTGCCAGCAGCCCGGGACAAGGCAGGGAGACCCAGTACTTC
TRBD1,TRBV10-1,.,TRBJ2-7,CASSEEGTAYEQYF,TGCGCCAGCAGTGAAGAGGGGACAGCCTACGAGCAGTACTTC
.,TRBV19,.,TRBJ2-1,CASSIVAASHNEQFF,TGTGCCAGTAGTATTGTAGCAGCGAGCCACAATGAGCAGTTCTTC
.,TRBV7-9,.,TRBJ1-4,CSSSSPTPDRNNEKLFF,TGTTCCAGCAGCTCACCGACCCCAGACAGGAACAATGAAAAACTGTTTTTT
.,TRBV7-8,.,TRBJ2-7,CASRRAYEQYF,TGTGCCAGCAGGCGAGCCTACGAGCAGTACTTC
.,TRBV5-4,.,TRBJ1-5,CASSLEPNQPQHF,TGTGCCAGCAGCTTGGAGCCGAATCAGCCCCAGCATTTT
.,TRBV19,.,TRBJ2-1,CASSIQGPHNEQFF,TGTGCCAGTAGTATACAGGGTCCCCACAATGAGCAGTTCTTC
.,TRBV9,.,TRBJ2-3,CASSVTVRNTDTQYF,TGTGCCAGCAGCGTAACGGTCCGTAACACAGATACGCAGTATTTT
TRBD1,TRBV19,.,TRBJ2-1,CASTEKGQGRLYSYNEQFF,TGTGCCAGTACTGAGAAGGGACAGGGGCGTCTGTACTCCTACAATGAGCAGTTCTTC
TRBD2,TRBV4-1,once,TRBJ2-5,CASSQAAGGTETQYF,TGCGCCAGCAGCCAAGCCGCGGGGGGCACAGAGACCCAGTACTTC
.,TRBV11-1,few,TRBJ1-6,CASSLDRAKNSPLHF,TGTGCCAGCAGCTTAGACAGGGCGAAGAATTCACCCCTCCACTTT
TRBD1,TRBV5-4,.,TRBJ1-1,CASSLKVQGSTEAFF,TGTGCCAGCAGCTTGAAGGTACAGGGGAGTACTGAAGCTTTCTTT
TRBD2,TRBV27,few,TRBJ2-7,CASSPGLAGAPSSYEQYF,TGTGCCAGCAGTCCGGGACTAGCGGGAGCCCCCAGCTCCTACGAGCAGTACTTC